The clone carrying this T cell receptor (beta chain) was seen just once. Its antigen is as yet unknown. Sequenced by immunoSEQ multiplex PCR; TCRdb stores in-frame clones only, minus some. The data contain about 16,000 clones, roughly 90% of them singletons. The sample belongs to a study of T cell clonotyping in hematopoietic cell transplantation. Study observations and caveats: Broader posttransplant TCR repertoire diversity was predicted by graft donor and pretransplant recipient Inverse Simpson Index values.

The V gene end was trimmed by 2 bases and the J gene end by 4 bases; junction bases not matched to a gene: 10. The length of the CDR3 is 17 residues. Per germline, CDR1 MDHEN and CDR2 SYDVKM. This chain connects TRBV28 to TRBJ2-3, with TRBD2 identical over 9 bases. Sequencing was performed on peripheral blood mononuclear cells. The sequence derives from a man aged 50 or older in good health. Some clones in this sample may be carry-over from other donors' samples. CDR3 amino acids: CASSLHPGRGGADTQYF. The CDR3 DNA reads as TGTGCCAGCAGTTTACACCCTGGGCGGGGGGGCGCAGATACGCAGTATTTT.